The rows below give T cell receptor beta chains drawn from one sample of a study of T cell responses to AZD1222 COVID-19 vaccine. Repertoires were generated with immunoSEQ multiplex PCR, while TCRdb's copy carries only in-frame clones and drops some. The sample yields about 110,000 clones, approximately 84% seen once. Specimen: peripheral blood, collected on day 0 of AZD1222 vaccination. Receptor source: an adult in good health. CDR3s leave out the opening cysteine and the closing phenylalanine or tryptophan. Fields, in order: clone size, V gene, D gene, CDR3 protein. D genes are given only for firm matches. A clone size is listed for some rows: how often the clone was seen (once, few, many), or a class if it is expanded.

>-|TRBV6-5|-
ASSYRESPGNEQF
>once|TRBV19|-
ASRAGANTGELF
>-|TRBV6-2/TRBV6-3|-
ASSYSRQVDQPQH
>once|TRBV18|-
ASSPPDSYEQY
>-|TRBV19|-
ASSMSPSFGGEQY
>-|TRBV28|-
ASSPFWNSSYEQY
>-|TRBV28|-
ASSLWAEQY
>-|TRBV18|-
ASSPFRGDGQPQH
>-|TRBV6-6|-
ASSYNVGDNYGYT
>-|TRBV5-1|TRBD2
ASSFALAEAYNEQF
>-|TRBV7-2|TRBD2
ARRTSGSGSYNEQF
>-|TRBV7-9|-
ASSLIPLGGIETQY
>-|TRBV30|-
AWSATGLRGEKLF
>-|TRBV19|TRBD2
ASSIRLAGGNEQF
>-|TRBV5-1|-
ASAVGSGNQPQH
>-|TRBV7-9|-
ASSLETGSTIY
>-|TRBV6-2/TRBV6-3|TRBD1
ASSYFLGTGPYGYT
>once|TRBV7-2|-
ASSQTETQY
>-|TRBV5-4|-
ASSLQGSYGYT
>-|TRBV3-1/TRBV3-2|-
ASSQDTGSEGIQY
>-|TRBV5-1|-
ASSPQLDTEAF
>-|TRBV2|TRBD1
ASKQGAQNEQY
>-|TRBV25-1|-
ASSDPNREGVTGELF
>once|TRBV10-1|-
ASRGGPRQQPQH
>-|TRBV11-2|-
ASSQRGNTIY
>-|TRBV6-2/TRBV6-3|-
ASSQDVQGWEKLF
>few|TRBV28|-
ASSLIRDTLNTIY
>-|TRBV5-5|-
ASGFTESTGELF
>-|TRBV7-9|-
ASSSRRPDIDTQY
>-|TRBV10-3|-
AISESEKRPGELF
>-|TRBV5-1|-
PTHGSWYGYT
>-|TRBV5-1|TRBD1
ASSAGTESYEQY
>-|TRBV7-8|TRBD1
ASSSQPGQVGWEQY
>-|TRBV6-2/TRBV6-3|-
ASSYLSSGNTIY
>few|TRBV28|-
ASSFPLGYYGYT
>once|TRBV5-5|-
ASSVLAAQETQY
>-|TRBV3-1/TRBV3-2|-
ASSQDTGRGYT
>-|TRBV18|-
ASSPDRNSPLH
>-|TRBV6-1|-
ASSEAAEVGYT
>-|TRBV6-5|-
ASSYSGEANEKLF
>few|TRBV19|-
ASTPGVRSNQPQH
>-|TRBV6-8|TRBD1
ASIRTGANTGELF
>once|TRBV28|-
ASRGGQGATDTQY
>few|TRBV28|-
ASGGNTEAF
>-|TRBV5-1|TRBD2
ASSLPRLAGGQETQY